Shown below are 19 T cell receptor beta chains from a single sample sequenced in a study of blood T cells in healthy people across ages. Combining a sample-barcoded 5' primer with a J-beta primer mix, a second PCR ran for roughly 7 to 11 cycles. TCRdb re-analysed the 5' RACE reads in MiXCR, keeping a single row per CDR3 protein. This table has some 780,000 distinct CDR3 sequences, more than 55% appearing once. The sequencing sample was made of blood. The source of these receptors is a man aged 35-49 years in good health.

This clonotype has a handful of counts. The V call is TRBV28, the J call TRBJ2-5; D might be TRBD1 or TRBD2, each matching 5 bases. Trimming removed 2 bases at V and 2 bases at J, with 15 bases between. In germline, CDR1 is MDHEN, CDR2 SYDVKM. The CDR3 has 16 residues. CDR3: CASSLVGQGRQETQYF. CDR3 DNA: TGTGCCAGCAGTTTAGTCGGGCAGGGACGACAAGAGACCCAGTACTTC.

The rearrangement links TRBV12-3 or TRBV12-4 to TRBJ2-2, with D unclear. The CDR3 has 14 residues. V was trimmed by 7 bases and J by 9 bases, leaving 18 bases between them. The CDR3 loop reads CASNLRTSSWELFF. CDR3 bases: TGTGCCAGCAATCTCAGGACCTCCTCGTGGGAGCTGTTTTTT.

CDR3 region: CASSPPGARNNEQFF. Written as DNA, the CDR3 is TGTGCCAGCTCACCACCGGGGGCTAGAAACAATGAGCAGTTCTTC. This chain connects TRBV18 to TRBJ2-1, with a tentative D call TRBD1 (6 bases). Trimming took off 0 bases at V and 5 bases at J, with 11 bases between the two ends. The germline V gene has CDR1 KGHSH and CDR2 LQKENI. This CDR3 comprises 15 residues.

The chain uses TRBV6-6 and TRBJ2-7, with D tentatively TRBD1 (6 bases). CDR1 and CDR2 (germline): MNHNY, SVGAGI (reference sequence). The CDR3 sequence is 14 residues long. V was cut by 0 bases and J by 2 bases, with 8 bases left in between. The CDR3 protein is CASSYSRTAYEQYF. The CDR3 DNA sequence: TGTGCCAGCAGTTACTCGAGGACAGCCTACGAGCAGTACTTC.

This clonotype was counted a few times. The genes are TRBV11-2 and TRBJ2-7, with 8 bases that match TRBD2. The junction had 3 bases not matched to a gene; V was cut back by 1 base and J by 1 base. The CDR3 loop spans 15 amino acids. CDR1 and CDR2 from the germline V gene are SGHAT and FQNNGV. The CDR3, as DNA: TGTGCCAGCAGCTTAGCCATAGCGGGGTCCTACGAGCAGTACTTC. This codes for CASSLAIAGSYEQYF.

CDR3 sequence (DNA): TGTGCCAGCAGACCAACTGGACAGAGCAATCAGCCCCAGCATTTT. Amino acid sequence: CASRPTGQSNQPQHF. V usage is TRBV5-6 and J usage is TRBJ1-5; a weak D match, TRBD1 (6 bases). V dropped 5 bases and J dropped 1 base, with 13 bases sitting between them. The CDR3 runs 15 residues. CDR1 and CDR2 (germline): SGHDT, YYEEEE. The whole variable domain, remainder taken from reference TRBV5-6 and TRBJ1-5, is DAGVTQSPTHLIKTRGQQVTLRCSPKSGHDTVSWYQQALGQGPQFIFQYYEEEERQRGNFPDRFSGHQFPNYSSELNVNALLLGDSALYLCASRPTGQSNQPQHFGDGTRLSIL.

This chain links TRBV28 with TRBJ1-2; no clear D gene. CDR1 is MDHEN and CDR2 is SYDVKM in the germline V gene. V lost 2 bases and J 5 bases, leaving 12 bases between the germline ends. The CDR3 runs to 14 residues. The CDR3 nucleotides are TGTGCCAGCAGTTTAGTCAGTACAATTTATGGCTACACCTTC. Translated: CASSLVSTIYGYTF.

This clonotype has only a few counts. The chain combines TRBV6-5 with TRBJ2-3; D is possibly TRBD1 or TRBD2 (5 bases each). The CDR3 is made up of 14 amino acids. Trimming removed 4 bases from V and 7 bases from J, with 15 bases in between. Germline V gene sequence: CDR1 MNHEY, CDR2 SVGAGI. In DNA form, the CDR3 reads TGTGCCAGCAGTTGGGGGACCCAGGGCCATACGCAGTATTTT. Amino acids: CASSWGTQGHTQYF.

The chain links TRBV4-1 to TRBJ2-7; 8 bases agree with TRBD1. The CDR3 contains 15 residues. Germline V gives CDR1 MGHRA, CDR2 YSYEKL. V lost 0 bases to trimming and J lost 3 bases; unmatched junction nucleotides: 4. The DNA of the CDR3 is TGCGCCAGCAGCCAAGAGGACAGGGAGAACTACGAGCAGTACTTC. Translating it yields CASSQEDRENYEQYF.

The CDR3 reads CASGWGAIENTQYF. As DNA, the CDR3 is TGTGCCAGCGGATGGGGGGCGATAGAAAATACGCAGTATTTT. The genes are TRBV27 and TRBJ2-3; perhaps D is TRBD1 or TRBD2 (6 bases each). Trimming left V 8 bases short and J 7 bases short, with 19 bases between. From germline, CDR1 is MNHEY and CDR2 SMNVEV (reference sequence). CDR3 length equals 14 residues.

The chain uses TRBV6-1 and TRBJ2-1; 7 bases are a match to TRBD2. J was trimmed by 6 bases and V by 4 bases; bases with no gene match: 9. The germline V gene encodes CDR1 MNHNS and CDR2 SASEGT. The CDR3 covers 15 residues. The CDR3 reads CASSVRLAASNEQFF. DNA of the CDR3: TGTGCCAGCAGTGTTCGCCTAGCGGCCAGCAATGAGCAGTTCTTC.

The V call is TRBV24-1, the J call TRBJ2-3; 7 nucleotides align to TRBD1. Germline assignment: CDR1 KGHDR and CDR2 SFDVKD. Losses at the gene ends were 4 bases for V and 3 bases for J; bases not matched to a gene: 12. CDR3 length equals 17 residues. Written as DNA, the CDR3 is TGTGCCACCAGTGACCAAAAGGGGGCTTTAGGGACAGATACGCAGTATTTT. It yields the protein CATSDQKGALGTDTQYF.

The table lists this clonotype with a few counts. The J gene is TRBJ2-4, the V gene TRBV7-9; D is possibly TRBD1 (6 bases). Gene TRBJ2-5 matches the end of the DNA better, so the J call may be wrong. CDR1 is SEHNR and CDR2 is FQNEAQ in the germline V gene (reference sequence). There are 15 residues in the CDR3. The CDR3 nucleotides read TGTGCCAGCAGCTCCAGGACAGCACAACAAGAGACCCAGTACTTC. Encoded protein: CASSSRTAQQETQYF.

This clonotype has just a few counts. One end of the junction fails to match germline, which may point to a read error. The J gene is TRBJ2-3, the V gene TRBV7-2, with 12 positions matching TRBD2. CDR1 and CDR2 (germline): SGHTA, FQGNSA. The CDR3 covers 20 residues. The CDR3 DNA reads TGTGCCAGCAGCTCCCCGACTAGCGGGAGCCGGTCCGCCTACACAGGTACGCAGTATTTT. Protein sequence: CASSSPTSGSRSAYTGTQYF. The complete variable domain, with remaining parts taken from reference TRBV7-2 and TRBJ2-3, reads GAGVSQSPSNKVTEKGKDVELRCDPISGHTALYWYRQSLGQGLEFLIYFQGNSAPDKSGLPSDRFSAERTGGSVSTLTIQRTQQEDSAVYLCASSSPTSGSRSAYTGTQYFGPGTRLTVL.

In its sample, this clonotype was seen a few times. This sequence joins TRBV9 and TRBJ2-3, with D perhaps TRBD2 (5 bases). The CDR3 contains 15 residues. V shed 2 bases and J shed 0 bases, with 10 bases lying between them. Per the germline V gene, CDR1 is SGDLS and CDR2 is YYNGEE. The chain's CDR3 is CASSVETTSTDTQYF. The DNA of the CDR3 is TGTGCCAGCAGCGTCGAGACTACTAGCACAGATACGCAGTATTTT. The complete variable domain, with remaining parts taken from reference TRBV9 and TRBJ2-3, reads DSGVTQTPKHLITATGQRVTLRCSPRSGDLSVYWYQQSLDQGLQFLIQYYNGEERAKGNILERFSAQQFPDLHSELNLSSLELGDSALYFCASSVETTSTDTQYFGPGTRLTVL.

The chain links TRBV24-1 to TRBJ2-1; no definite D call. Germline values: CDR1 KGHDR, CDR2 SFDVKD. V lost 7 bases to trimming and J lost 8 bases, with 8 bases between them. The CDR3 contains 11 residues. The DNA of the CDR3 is TGTGCCACCAGCAGAACCGATGAGCAGTTCTTC. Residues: CATSRTDEQFF.

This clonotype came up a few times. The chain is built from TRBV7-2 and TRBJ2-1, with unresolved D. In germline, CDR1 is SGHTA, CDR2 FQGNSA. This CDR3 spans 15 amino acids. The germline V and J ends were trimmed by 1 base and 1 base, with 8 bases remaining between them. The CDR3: CASSLDNPSYNEQFF. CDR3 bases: TGTGCCAGCAGCTTAGACAACCCTTCCTACAATGAGCAGTTCTTC.

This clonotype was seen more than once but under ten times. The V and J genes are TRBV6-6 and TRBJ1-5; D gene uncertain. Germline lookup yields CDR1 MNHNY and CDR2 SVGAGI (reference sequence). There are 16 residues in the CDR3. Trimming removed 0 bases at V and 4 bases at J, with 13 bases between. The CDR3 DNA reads TGTGCCAGCAGTTACTCGTTAACGGGGAGAAATCAGCCCCAGCATTTT. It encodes CASSYSLTGRNQPQHF.

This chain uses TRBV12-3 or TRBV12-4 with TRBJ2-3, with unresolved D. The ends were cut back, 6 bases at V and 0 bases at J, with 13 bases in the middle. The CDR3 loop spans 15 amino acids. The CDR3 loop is CASSDLQTSTDTQYF. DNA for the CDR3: TGTGCCAGCAGCGACCTACAGACTAGCACAGATACGCAGTATTTT.